Below, 32 T cell receptor beta chains from the same sample are listed, as sequenced in a study of cytomegalovirus exposure and HLA in healthy donors. Both 60 Vbeta primers and 13 Jbeta primers went into the PCR. Only in-frame clones appear in the TCRdb table, and some are missing; sequencing was by immunoSEQ multiplex PCR. The sample records 35,000 to 40,000 clones, 74% being singletons. Sequences were obtained from PBMCs. These receptors all come from a young man in good health and CMV-seronegative.

The V and J genes are TRBV12-5 and TRBJ1-1, with TRBD1 identical over 9 bases. This CDR3 spans 13 amino acids. The ends lost 6 bases at V and 4 bases at J; junction bases unmatched: 3. Germline CDR1 reads LGHNT; CDR2 reads FRNRAP. The CDR3 coding sequence is TGTGCTAGTGGCCCGACAGGGGGCACTGAAGCTTTCTTT. This sequence encodes CASGPTGGTEAFF.

The chain couples TRBV5-8 to TRBJ2-7; TRBD1 is a possible D gene (5 bases). Germline assignment: CDR1 SGHTS and CDR2 YDEGEE. The CDR3 length is 17 residues. V was cut by 0 bases and J by 2 bases, with 18 bases left in between. CDR3 sequence (DNA): TGTGCCAGCAGCTTGGCCAATTTCGACAGTTTCCCCTACGAGCAGTACTTC. Protein product: CASSLANFDSFPYEQYF. Full variable domain (outside the CDR3, taken from reference TRBV5-8 and TRBJ2-7): EAGVTQSPTHLIKTRGQQATLRCSPISGHTSVYWYQQALGLGLQFLLWYDEGEERNRGNFPPRFSGRQFPNYSSELNVNALELEDSALYLCASSLANFDSFPYEQYFGPGTRLTVT.

This clone has just a few counts. The CDR3: CASSQEGRDYEQYF. In nucleotides, the CDR3 is TGCGCCAGCAGCCAAGAAGGCAGGGACTACGAGCAGTACTTC. The chain is built from TRBV4-1 and TRBJ2-7; possibly TRBD1 for D (5 bases). This CDR3 is built from 14 residues. CDR1 and CDR2 (germline): MGHRA, YSYEKL. V lost 0 bases and J 3 bases, leaving 9 bases between the germline ends.

The V call is TRBV7-9, the J call TRBJ2-7; TRBD2 might be the D (5 bases). There are 14 residues in the CDR3. CDR1 is SEHNR and CDR2 is FQNEAQ in the germline V gene (reference sequence). Trimming removed 1 base from V and 6 bases from J, with 13 bases in between. As DNA, the CDR3 is TGTGCCAGCAGCTTAGATGGCGCTAGCTCCGAGCAGTACTTC. The encoded protein is CASSLDGASSEQYF.

This chain uses TRBV27 with TRBJ2-2; 7 positions match TRBD2. This CDR3 contains 17 residues. V lost 0 bases, J lost 4 bases, and 8 bases stayed unmatched. Germline V gene sequence: CDR1 MNHEY, CDR2 SMNVEV (reference sequence). The CDR3 loop reads CASSLSLIGGVTGELFF. The CDR3 region has the DNA TGTGCCAGCAGTTTATCCCTGATTGGGGGGGTCACCGGGGAGCTGTTTTTT.

The chain has TRBV7-9 and TRBJ2-5; perhaps TRBD1 as D (6 bases). The DNA end lines up better with TRBJ2-7; the J call may be wrong. The CDR3 extends over 14 amino acids. Germline V gene sequence: CDR1 SEHNR, CDR2 FQNEAQ (reference sequence). The CDR3 is CASSSGHLSYEQYF. The DNA for the CDR3 is TGTGCCAGCAGCTCGGGACATCTCTCCTACGAGCAGTACTTC.

This clone showed up just once. CDR3 amino acids: CASSTDGTRLVRDVFNSPLHF. In DNA form, the CDR3 reads TGTGCCAGCAGCACCGACGGGACTCGACTCGTCAGAGATGTTTTCAATTCACCCCTCCACTTT. V usage is TRBV21-1 and J usage is TRBJ1-6. TRBV21-1 is termed a pseudogene. The CDR3 extends over 21 amino acids.

The rearrangement links TRBV19 to TRBJ2-3; TRBD2 matches 7 bases. This CDR3 contains 15 residues. The junction had 7 bases not matched to a gene; V was cut back by 2 bases and J by 5 bases. Germline V gene data show CDR1 as LNHDA and CDR2 as SQIVND (reference sequence). The CDR3 DNA sequence: TGTGCCAGTAGTATATGGGGGGGTGGGGAAGATACGCAGTATTTT. The encoded protein is CASSIWGGGEDTQYF.

The rearrangement uses TRBV10-3 and TRBJ2-7; TRBD2 matches 11 bases. Losses at the gene ends were 4 bases for V and 2 bases for J; bases not matched to a gene: 1. Germline CDR1 ENHRY, CDR2 SYGVKD. The CDR3 loop spans 14 amino acids. The CDR3 region has the DNA TGTGCCATCAGTGTAGCGGGAGGGCCCTACGAGCAGTACTTC. Its protein product is CAISVAGGPYEQYF.

The chain has TRBV28 and TRBJ1-2; no clear D gene. Germline V gives CDR1 MDHEN, CDR2 SYDVKM. The V and J ends lost 3 bases and 12 bases respectively, with 11 bases between them. The CDR3 is 11 amino acids. The CDR3 DNA follows: TGTGCCAGCAGTTTTGGTGGCAGGCACACCTTC. As protein: CASSFGGRHTF.

J is TRBJ2-5 and V is TRBV7-9; 7 bases fit TRBD2. This CDR3 contains 17 residues. Looked up from germline, CDR1 is SEHNR and CDR2 is FQNEAQ (reference sequence). V lost 1 base and J lost 4; bases outside the gene matches: 12. CDR3: CASSLGLVSASGETQYF. The CDR3 DNA reads as TGTGCCAGCAGCTTAGGCTTAGTCTCGGCTAGCGGAGAGACCCAGTACTTC.

This clone came up a few times. The chain couples TRBV7-8 to TRBJ1-3; the D is unclear. Germline CDR1 reads SGHVS; CDR2 reads FQNEAQ. CDR3 length equals 15 residues. Trimming took off 1 base at V and 0 bases at J, with 7 bases between the two ends. This CDR3 reads CASSLVQNSGNTIYF. CDR3 in DNA: TGTGCCAGCAGCTTAGTTCAGAACTCTGGAAACACCATATATTTT.

In this sample, this clone turned up a few times. The V and J genes are TRBV10-2 and TRBJ1-1, with D maybe TRBD1 (5 bases). Trimming took off 5 bases at V and 7 bases at J, with 8 bases between the two ends. Germline loops: CDR1 WSHSY, CDR2 SAAADI. This CDR3 contains 11 residues. The CDR3 sequence: CASSRGGEAFF. The CDR3 DNA is TGCGCCAGCAGTAGGGGAGGTGAAGCTTTCTTT.

The genes are TRBV2 and TRBJ1-1; 8 nucleotides agree with TRBD1. The ends lost 7 bases at V and 6 bases at J; junction bases unmatched: 7. There are 13 residues in the CDR3. Germline lookup yields CDR1 SNHLY and CDR2 FYNNEI. The CDR3: CASTQTGVPEAFF. DNA for the CDR3: TGTGCCAGCACCCAGACAGGGGTACCTGAAGCTTTCTTT.

V gene TRBV11-3 combines with J gene TRBJ2-3, with D unclear. The ends were cut back, 1 base at V and 2 bases at J, with 10 bases in the middle. CDR1 and CDR2 (germline): SGHNT, YENEEA. The CDR3 consists of 15 residues. The DNA for the CDR3 is TGTGCCAGCAGCTTAGGCAGGCTATCCACAGATACGCAGTATTTT. This encodes CASSLGRLSTDTQYF.

This chain connects TRBV5-1 to TRBJ2-2; TRBD2 aligns across 8 bases. The CDR3 runs 15 residues. Germline-derived CDR1 and CDR2 are SGHRS and YFSETQ. V shed 5 bases and J 6 bases; nucleotides not matched to a gene: 9. The CDR3 spells CASRDSGTSSGELFF. As DNA, the CDR3 is TGCGCCAGCAGAGATAGCGGGACGAGCTCCGGGGAGCTGTTTTTT.

The count of this clone is one. The genes are TRBV27 and TRBJ2-7, with D hard to call. CDR3 length: 12 amino acids. V was pared by 6 bases and J by 1 base, with 7 bases between. Per the germline V gene, CDR1 is MNHEY and CDR2 is SMNVEV (reference sequence). The CDR3 sequence: CASSTNSYEQYF. The CDR3 DNA reads TGTGCCAGCAGCACAAATTCCTACGAGCAGTACTTC.

The V and J genes are TRBV9 and TRBJ2-1; 10 nucleotides match TRBD2. V trimming: 3 bases; J trimming: 8 bases; junction bases outside the gene matches: 8. CDR1 is SGDLS and CDR2 is YYNGEE in the germline V gene. The CDR3 extends over 15 amino acids. CDR3 region: CASSGTGLALDEQFF. DNA of the CDR3: TGTGCCAGCAGCGGAACGGGACTAGCGCTGGATGAGCAGTTCTTC.

The DNA for the CDR3 is TGTGCCAGCTCACCACCCAGGTTCCCAGCGGGTAGCACAGATACGCAGTATTTT. Amino acids: CASSPPRFPAGSTDTQYF. The V and J genes are TRBV18 and TRBJ2-3; a weak D match, TRBD2 (6 bases). The CDR3 covers 18 residues. The germline CDR1 and CDR2 sequences are KGHSH and LQKENI. Trimming took 0 bases from V and 0 from J, leaving 16 bases between them.

This clone was recorded a few times. The chain links TRBV7-9 to TRBJ2-1; the D gene is possibly TRBD1 (6 bases). Trimming left V 6 bases short and J 2 bases short, with 14 bases between. CDR3 size: 15 residues. CDR1 is SEHNR and CDR2 is FQNEAQ in the germline V gene (reference sequence). CDR3 coding DNA: TGTGCCAGCAGGACAGGTTGGGTAACCTACAATGAGCAGTTCTTC. The encoded protein is CASRTGWVTYNEQFF.

The chain is built from TRBV6-1 and TRBJ2-7, with a possible D match to TRBD1 (6 bases). V was pared by 6 bases and J by 3 bases, with 18 bases between. Germline assignment: CDR1 MNHNS and CDR2 SASEGT. The CDR3 is 15 residues long. The CDR3 protein is CASRQGQTQYYEQYF. In DNA, the CDR3 is TGTGCCAGCAGACAAGGACAGACCCAATACTACGAGCAGTACTTC.

The chain joins TRBV19 to TRBJ2-2; TRBD1 aligns across 8 bases. This CDR3 is built from 13 residues. CDR1 LNHDA and CDR2 SQIVND come from the germline V gene (reference sequence). The junction had 2 bases not matched to a gene; V was cut back by 4 bases and J by 7 bases. The CDR3 reads CASSTQGVGELFF. The DNA of the CDR3 is TGTGCCAGTAGTACACAGGGGGTCGGGGAGCTGTTTTTT.

The rearrangement joins TRBV5-1 to TRBJ2-1; 11 nucleotides align to TRBD2. V lost 5 bases and J lost 0; bases outside the gene matches: 10. The germline V gene encodes CDR1 SGHRS and CDR2 YFSETQ. The CDR3 covers 18 residues. This CDR3 reads CASSNGLAGLSSYNEQFF. Here the CDR3 DNA reads TGCGCCAGCAGTAATGGACTAGCGGGTTTAAGCTCCTACAATGAGCAGTTCTTC.

This clone is a singleton in its sample. The rearrangement joins TRBV9 to TRBJ2-1, with a possible D match to TRBD1 (5 bases). CDR3 length equals 15 residues. The germline V and J ends were trimmed by 4 bases and 1 base, with 12 bases remaining between them. The germline CDR1 and CDR2 sequences are SGDLS and YYNGEE. The CDR3 region is CASSPRQFSYNEQFF. The CDR3 bases are TGTGCCAGCAGCCCGCGACAGTTTTCCTACAATGAGCAGTTCTTC. Together with reference TRBV9 and TRBJ2-1, the CDR3 gives the full variable domain: DSGVTQTPKHLITATGQRVTLRCSPRSGDLSVYWYQQSLDQGLQFLIQYYNGEERAKGNILERFSAQQFPDLHSELNLSSLELGDSALYFCASSPRQFSYNEQFFGPGTRLTVL.

This clone was counted once. The genes are TRBV15 and TRBJ2-1; D is possibly TRBD2 (5 bases). The CDR3 covers 18 residues. V was clipped by 3 bases and J by 1 base, with 19 bases between them. CDR1 and CDR2 from the germline V gene are LNHNV and YYDKDF (reference sequence). The CDR3 DNA reads as TGTGCCACCAGCAGTCCGCCCTGGAGCGGTGAATCCTACAATGAGCAGTTCTTC. Protein product: CATSSPPWSGESYNEQFF.

This clone was seen just once. CDR3 loop: CASSPGTHYEQYF. As DNA, the CDR3 is TGTGCCAGCAGTCCCGGGACACACTACGAGCAGTACTTC. The chain has TRBV27 and TRBJ2-7, with a possible D match to TRBD1 (6 bases). Trimming left V 5 bases short and J 3 bases short, with 11 bases between. This CDR3 region has 13 residues. Germline V CDR1 and CDR2: MNHEY, SMNVEV (reference sequence).

This chain uses TRBV5-4 with TRBJ2-2; a possible D gene is TRBD2 (6 bases). V was clipped by 4 bases and J by 5 bases, with 12 bases between them. Per the germline V gene, CDR1 is SGHNT and CDR2 is YYREEE (reference sequence). The CDR3 extends over 14 amino acids. For the CDR3, the DNA is TGTGCCAGCAGCGAGGGTGGGGGGACCGGGGAGCTGTTTTTT. Encoded protein: CASSEGGGTGELFF. Looking up the rest from reference TRBV5-4 and TRBJ2-2 gives the full variable domain: ETGVTQSPTHLIKTRGQQVTLRCSSQSGHNTVSWYQQALGQGPQFIFQYYREEENGRGNFPPRFSGLQFPNYSSELNVNALELDDSALYLCASSEGGGTGELFFGEGSRLTVL.

The sample holds a few counts of this clone. J is TRBJ2-7 and V is TRBV4-1; 7 bases match TRBD1. Germline assignment: CDR1 MGHRA and CDR2 YSYEKL. V was pared by 4 bases and J by 1 base, with 7 bases of the junction left unmatched. This CDR3 is built from 15 residues. The CDR3 here is CASSRLTGQSYEQYF. CDR3 bases: TGCGCCAGCAGCCGCCTGACAGGGCAATCCTACGAGCAGTACTTC.

The chain couples TRBV7-2 to TRBJ2-3, with TRBD1 as a possible D gene (6 bases). Germline V gene data show CDR1 as SGHTA and CDR2 as FQGNSA. V was trimmed by 4 bases and J by 3 bases, leaving 14 bases between them. The CDR3 is made up of 15 amino acids. The CDR3 region is CASSSRQDYTDTQYF. CDR3 bases: TGTGCCAGCAGCTCAAGACAGGATTATACAGATACGCAGTATTTT. Together with reference TRBV7-2 and TRBJ2-3, the CDR3 gives the full variable domain: GAGVSQSPSNKVTEKGKDVELRCDPISGHTALYWYRQSLGQGLEFLIYFQGNSAPDKSGLPSDRFSAERTGGSVSTLTIQRTQQEDSAVYLCASSSRQDYTDTQYFGPGTRLTVL.

The genes are TRBV7-2 and TRBJ2-1; D uncertain. This CDR3 is 10 amino acids long. V shed 5 bases and J shed 15 bases, with 11 bases lying between them. Per germline, CDR1 SGHTA and CDR2 FQGNSA. The chain's CDR3 is CASSEAQAFF. In nucleotides, the CDR3 is TGTGCCAGCAGCGAGGCCCAAGCGTTCTTC.

The CDR3 sequence: CASSPRGIGAGYGYTF. The CDR3 nucleotides are TGTGCCAGCAGCCCTCGGGGGATTGGTGCGGGCTATGGCTACACCTTC. The chain carries TRBV9 and TRBJ1-2; D might be TRBD1 (5 bases). There are 16 residues in the CDR3. Looked up from germline, CDR1 is SGDLS and CDR2 is YYNGEE. Trimming removed 4 bases from V and 4 bases from J, with 20 bases in between.

The chain is built from TRBV7-3 and TRBJ2-3; D uncertain. The germline CDR1 and CDR2 sequences are SGHTA and FQGTGA. The CDR3 has 11 amino acids. V lost 5 bases to trimming and J lost 14 bases, with 14 bases between them. The CDR3 reads CASSDSVRWYF. CDR3 in DNA: TGTGCCAGCAGCGATTCTGTCCGGTGGTATTTT.